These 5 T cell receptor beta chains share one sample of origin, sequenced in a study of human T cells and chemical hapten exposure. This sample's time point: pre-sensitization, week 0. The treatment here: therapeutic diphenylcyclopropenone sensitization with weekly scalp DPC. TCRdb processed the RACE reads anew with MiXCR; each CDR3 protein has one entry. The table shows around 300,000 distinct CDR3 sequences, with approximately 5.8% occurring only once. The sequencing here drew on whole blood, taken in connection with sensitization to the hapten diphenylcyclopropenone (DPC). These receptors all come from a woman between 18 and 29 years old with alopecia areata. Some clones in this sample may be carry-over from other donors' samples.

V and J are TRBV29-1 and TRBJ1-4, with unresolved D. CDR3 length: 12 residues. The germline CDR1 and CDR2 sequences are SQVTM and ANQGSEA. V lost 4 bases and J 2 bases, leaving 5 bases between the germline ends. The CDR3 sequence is CSVGGTNEKLFF. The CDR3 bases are TGCAGCGTTGGTGGCACTAATGAAAAACTGTTTTTT.

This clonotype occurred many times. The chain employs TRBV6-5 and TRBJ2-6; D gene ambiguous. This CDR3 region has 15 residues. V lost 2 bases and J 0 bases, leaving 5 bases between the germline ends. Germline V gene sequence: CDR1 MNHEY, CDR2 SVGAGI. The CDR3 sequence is CASSYSSSGANVLTF. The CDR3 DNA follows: TGTGCCAGCAGTTACAGTAGCTCTGGGGCCAACGTCCTGACTTTC.

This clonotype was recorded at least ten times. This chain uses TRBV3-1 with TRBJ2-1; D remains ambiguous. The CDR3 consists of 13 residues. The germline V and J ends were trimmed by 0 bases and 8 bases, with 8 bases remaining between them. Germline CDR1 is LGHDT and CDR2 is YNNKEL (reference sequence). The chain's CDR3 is CASSQDKIDEQFF. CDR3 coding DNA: TGTGCCAGCAGCCAAGATAAAATCGATGAGCAGTTCTTC.

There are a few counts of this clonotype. The DNA for the CDR3 is TGTGCCAGCAGTTACATGGACAGGCAACATCAGCCCCAGCATTTT. This encodes CASSYMDRQHQPQHF. The J gene is TRBJ1-5, the V gene TRBV6-2 or TRBV6-3; 7 bases agree with TRBD1. Germline V gene lookup returns CDR1 MNHEY and CDR2 SVGEGT. This CDR3 region has 15 residues. The V gene end was trimmed by 2 bases and the J gene end by 5 bases; junction bases not matched to a gene: 6.

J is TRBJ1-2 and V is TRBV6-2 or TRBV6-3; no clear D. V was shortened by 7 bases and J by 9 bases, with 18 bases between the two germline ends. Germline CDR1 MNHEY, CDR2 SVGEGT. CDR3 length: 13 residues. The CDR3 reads CASNGPLGNRYTF. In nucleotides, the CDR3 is TGTGCCAGCAACGGACCGCTAGGGAATCGCTACACCTTC.